This is a list of T cell receptor beta chains from one sample in a study of PD-1 blockade in mismatch repair-deficient tumors. Generated by immunoSEQ multiplex PCR, the TCRdb table keeps only in-frame clones and is missing some. This table has around 100,000 clones, roughly 80% appearing once. This specimen was peripheral blood, taken about 13 months after starting pembrolizumab. These receptors all come from an adult with mismatch repair-deficient cancer. Each CDR3 is given with its conserved first and last residue. A D gene is named only where the DNA matches it firmly. Where a row states a size, it is once, few, many or the class of an expanded clone; other rows omit it.

abundance | j_gene | d_gene | v_gene | CDR3aa | CDR3nt
NA | TRBJ2-1 | TRBD2 | TRBV14 | CASSHLAGYNEQFF | TGTGCCAGCAGCCACCTAGCGGGTTACAATGAGCAGTTCTTC
NA | TRBJ2-3 | NA | TRBV5-4 | CASSLISADTQYF | TGTGCCAGCAGCTTGATCAGCGCAGATACGCAGTATTTT
many | TRBJ1-5 | NA | TRBV4-2 | CASSPQGLQSMSNQPQHF | TGTGCCAGCAGCCCCCAGGGGTTACAGTCTATGAGCAATCAGCCCCAGCATTTT
NA | TRBJ2-7 | NA | TRBV7-9 | CASSGGTPYEQYF | TGTGCCAGCAGCGGAGGGACTCCCTACGAGCAGTACTTC
few | TRBJ1-5 | TRBD1 | TRBV10-2 | CASRATGGHQPQHF | TGCGCCAGCAGGGCGACAGGGGGCCACCAGCCCCAGCATTTT
NA | TRBJ2-1 | TRBD2 | TRBV19 | CASSTRTSGKGTYNEQFF | TGTGCCAGTAGTACACGGACTAGCGGAAAGGGGACCTACAATGAGCAGTTCTTC
NA | TRBJ2-1 | NA | TRBV9 | CASSVLYNSYNEQFF | TGTGCCAGCAGCGTATTGTACAACTCCTACAATGAGCAGTTCTTC
NA | TRBJ2-7 | NA | TRBV14 | CASSQLDGVDSYEQYF | TGTGCCAGCAGCCAACTGGACGGAGTAGACTCCTACGAGCAGTACTTC
NA | TRBJ2-1 | TRBD1 | TRBV18 | CASSRDRAEQFF | TGTGCCAGCTCCCGCGACAGGGCAGAGCAGTTCTTC
NA | TRBJ2-7 | TRBD1 | TRBV7-9 | CASSLYGQGAYEQYF | TGTGCCAGCAGCTTATATGGACAGGGGGCCTACGAGCAGTACTTC
NA | TRBJ1-3 | TRBD1 | TRBV19 | CASSAGQPGNTIYF | TGTGCCAGTAGTGCGGGACAGCCTGGAAACACCATATATTTT
NA | TRBJ2-7 | NA | TRBV28 | CASSLPGAYEQYF | TGTGCCAGCAGTTTGCCAGGGGCCTACGAGCAGTACTTC
NA | TRBJ1-2 | TRBD1 | TRBV7-9 | CASSQETTGVYGYTF | TGTGCCAGCAGCCAAGAAACTACAGGGGTCTATGGCTACACCTTC
NA | TRBJ1-2 | NA | TRBV28 | CATTWAGYGYTF | TGTGCCACCACGTGGGCTGGGTATGGCTACACCTTC